This section outlines one T cell receptor (beta chain) sequence together with its context. Its matching antigen is unknown. The PCR employed 60 Vbeta primers together with 13 Jbeta primers. Authors' methods: Around 80 million unique TCR beta chains, roughly 11 million of them shared, were counted by a later analysis. Profiling relied on immunoSEQ multiplex PCR, and the TCRdb table lists in-frame clones only, not all of them. V and J calls and clone size are copied from that table; D and trimming were computed from the DNA. The sample includes around 76,000 clones. This sample was included in a study of cytomegalovirus exposure and HLA in healthy donors. Study information: There were 300 to 400 genotyped donors. Of these, roughly 80% fell in the genetic ancestry cluster associated with self-reported Caucasian donors.

The CDR3 is made up of 13 amino acids. CDR1 LGHNA and CDR2 YSLEER come from the germline V gene. The V gene lost 0 bases and the J gene lost 5 bases, with 4 bases spanning the gap. Overall study findings and caveats: The sole available immune exposure information was CMV serostatus.

The TCR was taken from a man in his forties in good health and CMV-seronegative. The specimen was PBMCs. The chain has TRBV4-3 and TRBJ1-4; D not resolved. This CDR3 is CASSQDRNEKLFF. CDR3 coding DNA: TGCGCCAGCAGCCAAGACAGGAATGAAAAACTGTTTTTT.